These T cell receptor beta chains were read from a single sample in a study of blood T cell repertoires in COVID-19. Profiled with immunoSEQ multiplex PCR; TCRdb holds only in-frame clones, not every one. This sample has about 37,000 clones, with more than 85% found just once. The material sequenced was peripheral blood. The origin of the receptors is an elderly woman with acute or convalescent COVID-19. Each CDR3 is given with its conserved first and last residue. The order of the fields is CDR3 DNA, CDR3 protein, clone size, J gene, D gene, V gene, CDR3 length. A D gene is named only where the DNA matches it firmly. Rows may omit the clone size; those that give it use once, few, many or a size class.

cdr3_nt: TGTGCCAGCAGCTTATGGGGGGGGCCTAGCTCCTACAATGAGCAGTTCTTC
cdr3_aa: CASSLWGGPSSYNEQFF
clone_size: few
j_call: TRBJ2-1
d_call: .
v_call: TRBV7-6
cdr3_length: 17

cdr3_nt: TGCGCCAGCAGCCAAGTTCAGGTCGGTGGGACTGAAGCTTTCTTT
cdr3_aa: CASSQVQVGGTEAFF
clone_size: .
j_call: TRBJ1-1
d_call: .
v_call: TRBV4-3
cdr3_length: 15

cdr3_nt: TGCGCCAGCAGCTTGGTGGCGGGGGGGCCAGATGAGCAGTTCTTC
cdr3_aa: CASSLVAGGPDEQFF
clone_size: .
j_call: TRBJ2-1
d_call: TRBD2
v_call: TRBV5-1
cdr3_length: 15

cdr3_nt: TGTGCCAGCAGTGAACCGGGACAGGGGGGAACGGATGGCTACACCTTC
cdr3_aa: CASSEPGQGGTDGYTF
clone_size: few
j_call: TRBJ1-2
d_call: TRBD1
v_call: TRBV25-1
cdr3_length: 16

cdr3_nt: TGTGCCAGCAGAGAACCTAACTCTCAAAATGGCTACACCTTC
cdr3_aa: CASREPNSQNGYTF
clone_size: .
j_call: TRBJ1-2
d_call: .
v_call: TRBV11-2
cdr3_length: 14

cdr3_nt: TGTGCCAGCAGTTTGGGGGACAGGGTAGATGAGCAGTTCTTC
cdr3_aa: CASSLGDRVDEQFF
clone_size: .
j_call: TRBJ2-1
d_call: TRBD1
v_call: TRBV27
cdr3_length: 14

cdr3_nt: TGTGCCAGCAGCCAGGACACAGGGGGTTATCAGCCCCAGCATTTT
cdr3_aa: CASSQDTGGYQPQHF
clone_size: .
j_call: TRBJ1-5
d_call: TRBD1
v_call: TRBV4-2
cdr3_length: 15

cdr3_nt: TGTGCCAGCAGCCATTGGGACAGGGTTCCCGACGAGCAGTACTTC
cdr3_aa: CASSHWDRVPDEQYF
clone_size: once
j_call: TRBJ2-7
d_call: TRBD1
v_call: TRBV3-1/TRBV3-2
cdr3_length: 15

cdr3_nt: TGCAGCGTTGGGGCAGCCTATGGCTACACCTTC
cdr3_aa: CSVGAAYGYTF
clone_size: .
j_call: TRBJ1-2
d_call: .
v_call: TRBV29-1
cdr3_length: 11

cdr3_nt: TGTGCCAGCAGGGGGACAGGGAGAGCCTATGGCTACACCTTC
cdr3_aa: CASRGTGRAYGYTF
clone_size: few
j_call: TRBJ1-2
d_call: TRBD1
v_call: TRBV27
cdr3_length: 14

cdr3_nt: TGTGCCAGTAGTGGGGGGTGGAATCAGCCCCAGCATTTT
cdr3_aa: CASSGGWNQPQHF
clone_size: .
j_call: TRBJ1-5
d_call: .
v_call: TRBV19
cdr3_length: 13

cdr3_nt: TGTGCCAGCTCACCCCGGACAGGTGGCACTGAAGCTTTCTTT
cdr3_aa: CASSPRTGGTEAFF
clone_size: .
j_call: TRBJ1-1
d_call: TRBD1
v_call: TRBV18
cdr3_length: 14

cdr3_nt: TGTGCCAGCATTACAGGCCTGGGGACTGAAGCTTTCTTT
cdr3_aa: CASITGLGTEAFF
clone_size: .
j_call: TRBJ1-1
d_call: .
v_call: TRBV21-1
cdr3_length: 13

cdr3_nt: TGTGCCTGGAGTGTACTAGCGGGGCTTCGCGAGCAGTACTTC
cdr3_aa: CAWSVLAGLREQYF
clone_size: .
j_call: TRBJ2-7
d_call: TRBD2
v_call: TRBV30
cdr3_length: 14

cdr3_nt: TGTGCCAGCAGCCCCGGCGGAGCCCTTCGAGGGAACACTGAAGCTTTCTTT
cdr3_aa: CASSPGGALRGNTEAFF
clone_size: .
j_call: TRBJ1-1
d_call: .
v_call: TRBV7-2
cdr3_length: 17

cdr3_nt: TGTGCCAGCAGCGAAGACAGGGGGCTGCCTGGAAACACCATATATTTT
cdr3_aa: CASSEDRGLPGNTIYF
clone_size: .
j_call: TRBJ1-3
d_call: TRBD1
v_call: TRBV3-1/TRBV3-2
cdr3_length: 16

cdr3_nt: TGTGCCAGCAGAACCACAGGGGGCTCTTACAATGAGCAGTTCTTC
cdr3_aa: CASRTTGGSYNEQFF
clone_size: .
j_call: TRBJ2-1
d_call: TRBD1
v_call: TRBV28
cdr3_length: 15

cdr3_nt: TGTGCCAGCAGTCCAGGGACAGGGGGATGGGACCAGCATTTT
cdr3_aa: CASSPGTGGWDQHF
clone_size: .
j_call: TRBJ1-5
d_call: TRBD1
v_call: TRBV25-1
cdr3_length: 14

cdr3_nt: TGTGCCAGCAGTGAAACGGTCGGGGACACTGAAGCTTTCTTT
cdr3_aa: CASSETVGDTEAFF
clone_size: .
j_call: TRBJ1-1
d_call: .
v_call: TRBV2
cdr3_length: 14

cdr3_nt: TGTGCCAGCAGCCAACTTATAGCTGGCGGGGGGCGAACCACAGATACGCAGTATTTT
cdr3_aa: CASSQLIAGGGRTTDTQYF
clone_size: .
j_call: TRBJ2-3
d_call: TRBD2
v_call: TRBV3-1/TRBV3-2
cdr3_length: 19

cdr3_nt: TGTGCCAGCACCGGGACAGGGGTCGAGACCCAGTACTTC
cdr3_aa: CASTGTGVETQYF
clone_size: once
j_call: TRBJ2-5
d_call: TRBD1
v_call: TRBV2
cdr3_length: 13

cdr3_nt: TGTGCCAGCAGGCTTCACAGGGCCACTGAAGCTTTCTTT
cdr3_aa: CASRLHRATEAFF
clone_size: .
j_call: TRBJ1-1
d_call: .
v_call: TRBV7-3
cdr3_length: 13

cdr3_nt: TGTGCCAGCAGCCCCGGGACTTGGGGGAACCAAGAGACCCAGTACTTC
cdr3_aa: CASSPGTWGNQETQYF
clone_size: .
j_call: TRBJ2-5
d_call: .
v_call: TRBV3-1/TRBV3-2
cdr3_length: 16

cdr3_nt: TGTGCCTGGAGTAACAGGGACAATCAGCCCCAGCATTTT
cdr3_aa: CAWSNRDNQPQHF
clone_size: .
j_call: TRBJ1-5
d_call: .
v_call: TRBV30
cdr3_length: 13

cdr3_nt: TGTGCCAGTAGTAGTCCCGTGGGGGGCTCCTACAATGAGCAGTTCTTC
cdr3_aa: CASSSPVGGSYNEQFF
clone_size: .
j_call: TRBJ2-1
d_call: .
v_call: TRBV19
cdr3_length: 16

cdr3_nt: TGTGCCAGCAGTGAATGGGCCACAGATACGCAGTATTTT
cdr3_aa: CASSEWATDTQYF
clone_size: .
j_call: TRBJ2-3
d_call: .
v_call: TRBV2
cdr3_length: 13

cdr3_nt: TGTGCCAGCAGCAAGCTGACTCTAGCGGGGGGGAGCACAGATACGCAGTATTTT
cdr3_aa: CASSKLTLAGGSTDTQYF
clone_size: .
j_call: TRBJ2-3
d_call: TRBD2
v_call: TRBV7-3
cdr3_length: 18

cdr3_nt: TGTGCCAGTAGTCCGGGACAGGGGGCGCGGAGGAACACTGAAGCTTTCTTT
cdr3_aa: CASSPGQGARRNTEAFF
clone_size: once
j_call: TRBJ1-1
d_call: TRBD1
v_call: TRBV19
cdr3_length: 17

cdr3_nt: TGTGCCAGCGCCCCGCCGACAGGAAACACTGAAGCTTTCTTT
cdr3_aa: CASAPPTGNTEAFF
clone_size: .
j_call: TRBJ1-1
d_call: .
v_call: TRBV6-5
cdr3_length: 14

cdr3_nt: TGTGCCAGCAGCTTAGACCCCCGGGACAACTACGAGCAGTACTTC
cdr3_aa: CASSLDPRDNYEQYF
clone_size: .
j_call: TRBJ2-7
d_call: .
v_call: TRBV7-6
cdr3_length: 15

cdr3_nt: TGCGCCAGCAGCTTGCTGACAGGGGAGAAGACTGAAGCTTTCTTT
cdr3_aa: CASSLLTGEKTEAFF
clone_size: .
j_call: TRBJ1-1
d_call: TRBD1
v_call: TRBV5-1
cdr3_length: 15

cdr3_nt: TGTGCCAGCAGTGAGCAGGGGGCGAGGAATTCACCCCTCCACTTT
cdr3_aa: CASSEQGARNSPLHF
clone_size: .
j_call: TRBJ1-6
d_call: TRBD1
v_call: TRBV2
cdr3_length: 15

cdr3_nt: TGTGCCAGCTCACCATATGGCGGGGGGGCGAGTAATGAGCAGTTCTTC
cdr3_aa: CASSPYGGGASNEQFF
clone_size: .
j_call: TRBJ2-1
d_call: TRBD2
v_call: TRBV18
cdr3_length: 16

cdr3_nt: TGTGCCAGCAGCGCCGATGGGCGGGGGAGCTACCAGACCCAGTACTTC
cdr3_aa: CASSADGRGSYQTQYF
clone_size: .
j_call: TRBJ2-5
d_call: TRBD2
v_call: TRBV9
cdr3_length: 16

cdr3_nt: TGTGCCAGCAGCTTAGTAAGCGGGGTGGATTCACCCCTCCACTTT
cdr3_aa: CASSLVSGVDSPLHF
clone_size: once
j_call: TRBJ1-6
d_call: .
v_call: TRBV7-2
cdr3_length: 15

cdr3_nt: TGTGCCATCAAAGGACAGTACACTGAAGCTTTCTTT
cdr3_aa: CAIKGQYTEAFF
clone_size: once
j_call: TRBJ1-1
d_call: .
v_call: TRBV10-3
cdr3_length: 12

cdr3_nt: TGCGCCAGCAGCCTCCTGGCAGGGAACACTGAAGCTTTCTTT
cdr3_aa: CASSLLAGNTEAFF
clone_size: .
j_call: TRBJ1-1
d_call: .
v_call: TRBV4-1
cdr3_length: 14

cdr3_nt: TGTGCCAGCAGCCAAGATGGCGGTGGGGAGTATAATTCACCCCTCCACTTT
cdr3_aa: CASSQDGGGEYNSPLHF
clone_size: .
j_call: TRBJ1-6
d_call: .
v_call: TRBV4-2
cdr3_length: 17

cdr3_nt: TGTGCCAGCCAGCGGGACTGGGCCACTGAAGCTTTCTTT
cdr3_aa: CASQRDWATEAFF
clone_size: .
j_call: TRBJ1-1
d_call: .
v_call: TRBV3-1/TRBV3-2
cdr3_length: 13

cdr3_nt: TGTGCCAGCAGCTTTTCTAGTATTACGGATACGCAGTATTTT
cdr3_aa: CASSFSSITDTQYF
clone_size: once
j_call: TRBJ2-3
d_call: .
v_call: TRBV7-2
cdr3_length: 14